The clone carrying this T cell receptor beta chain was observed a handful of times. The data derive from a study of blood T cells in healthy people across ages. A sample-barcoded 5' primer and a J-beta primer mix were used in a second PCR of about 7 to 11 cycles. From each sample, at least 2.5 million paired-end reads containing CDR3 were obtained. TCRdb reanalysed the 5' RACE reads using MiXCR and keeps one entry per CDR3 protein. This table holds 650,000 to 800,000 distinct CDR3 sequences, under 45% found once. V was cut by 4 bases and J by 0 bases, with 10 bases left in between. This CDR3 has 14 amino acids.

The V call is TRBV12-3 or TRBV12-4, the J call TRBJ2-7, with D unresolved. The sample comprised blood. The clonotype comes from a man aged 55-75 years in good health. The CDR3 DNA reads as TGTGCCAGCAGTTCGTTCGAGGACTCCTACGAGCAGTACTTC. Protein product: CASSSFEDSYEQYF.